The 2 T cell receptor beta chains presented below share a single source sample, sequenced in a study of shared clonotypes between healthy human individuals. Here immunoSEQ multiplex PCR was the method, and the copy in TCRdb shows in-frame clones only, minus some. The data show about 1.1 million clones, more than 75% seen once. Sequencing was carried out using memory CD4+ T cells from PBMCs. Subset given: CD45RA-negative fraction. The receptors stem from a man between 18 and 35 years old in good health. Some clones in this sample may be carry-over from other donors' samples.

The chain carries TRBV4-2 and TRBJ2-4; unclear D gene. The CDR3 length is 17 residues. Germline V gene lookup returns CDR1 LGHNA and CDR2 YNFKEQ. The germline V and J ends were trimmed by 6 bases and 1 base, with 19 bases remaining between them. The CDR3 sequence is CASSPILMHAAKNIQYF. CDR3 nucleotides: TGTGCCAGCAGTCCTATCCTAATGCATGCGGCCAAAAACATTCAGTACTTC.

This clone was observed a handful of times. The gene calls are TRBV28 and TRBJ2-5; perhaps TRBD2 as D (6 bases). Germline V lookup: CDR1 MDHEN, CDR2 SYDVKM. Trimming stripped 3 bases from V and 5 bases from J, with 16 bases between. The CDR3 spans 15 residues. CDR3 sequence: CASSLASRERETQYF. The CDR3 DNA follows: TGTGCCAGCAGTTTGGCTAGCCGGGAGCGGGAGACCCAGTACTTC.